The 20 T cell receptor beta chains listed next were all sequenced from one sample in a study of CD8+ T cells in alopecia areata. The sequencing template was cDNA reverse transcribed from extracted RNA. Some clones are missing from TCRdb's copy, which holds only in-frame ones; the method was immunoSEQ multiplex PCR. The top ten hold roughly an eighth of the sample, which has over 100,000 clones, less than 75% seen once. Indicated treatment: oral pan-JAK inhibitor, 5-10 mg twice daily. Source: CD8+ T cells sorted from blood, taken at week 24, from a patient treated with tofacitinib. The receptors were gathered from a human donor with alopecia areata.

The V gene is TRBV13, the J gene TRBJ2-2; D is perhaps TRBD1 (5 bases). The CDR3 spans 15 residues. The ends were cut back, 1 base at V and 0 bases at J, with 6 bases in the middle. Germline CDR1 is PRHDT and CDR2 is FYEKMQ (reference sequence). CDR3: CASSLEDTNTGELFF. In nucleotides, the CDR3 is TGTGCCAGCAGCTTAGAGGACACGAACACCGGGGAGCTGTTTTTT.

The chain carries TRBV30 and TRBJ2-1, with D uncertain. Trimming removed 3 bases from V and 10 bases from J, with 10 bases in between. Germline CDR1 and CDR2: GTSNPN and SVGIG (reference sequence). The CDR3 has 11 amino acids. The CDR3 region is CAWRGSREQFF. In DNA form, the CDR3 reads TGTGCCTGGAGGGGTTCAAGGGAGCAGTTCTTC.

The chain links TRBV5-1 to TRBJ1-1, with D possibly TRBD1 on 5 matching bases. Deletions cut 6 bases from V and 2 bases from J, with 11 bases between. CDR3 length equals 13 residues. Germline V gene data show CDR1 as SGHRS and CDR2 as YFSETQ. The CDR3 protein is CASIPDSNTEAFF. In nucleotides, the CDR3 is TGCGCCAGCATCCCCGACAGTAACACTGAAGCTTTCTTT.

The DNA for the CDR3 is TGTGCCAGCAGCTTAGATCCCACCGGGGACTATGGCTACACCTTC. Translation gives CASSLDPTGDYGYTF. The gene calls are TRBV11-2 and TRBJ1-2; no clear D gene. This CDR3 has 15 residues. The V and J ends lost 0 bases and 3 bases respectively, with 11 bases between them. The germline gives CDR1 SGHAT, CDR2 FQNNGV.

The V and J genes are TRBV13 and TRBJ1-5; D perhaps matches TRBD1 (5 bases). Between the trimmed V and J ends, which lost 6 bases and 6 bases, there was a span of 24 bases. The CDR3 covers 17 residues. Germline V gene lookup returns CDR1 PRHDT and CDR2 FYEKMQ (reference sequence). The CDR3 is CASSPKVLGRVAQPQHF. CDR3 in DNA: TGTGCCAGCAGTCCCAAGGTCCTAGGCAGGGTGGCTCAGCCCCAGCATTTT.

The CDR3 here is CASSTRDILVDEQYF. The DNA for the CDR3 is TGTGCCAGCAGCACGCGGGACATCCTTGTGGACGAGCAGTACTTC. The chain employs TRBV13 and TRBJ2-7, with D perhaps assigned TRBD1 or TRBD2 (6 bases each). Trimming removed 5 bases from V and 5 bases from J, with 19 bases in between. Germline values: CDR1 PRHDT, CDR2 FYEKMQ (reference sequence). The CDR3 extends over 15 amino acids.

V and J are TRBV5-1 and TRBJ1-1, with D tentatively TRBD1 (6 bases). The CDR3 is made up of 16 amino acids. The ends were cut back, 4 bases at V and 2 bases at J, with 18 bases in the middle. Germline loops: CDR1 SGHRS, CDR2 YFSETQ. The CDR3 here is CASSPNREGGNTEAFF. In DNA form, the CDR3 reads TGCGCCAGCAGCCCAAACAGGGAGGGTGGCAACACTGAAGCTTTCTTT.

This clone was seen more than once but under ten times. V is TRBV27 and J is TRBJ1-1; possible D gene TRBD1, 5 bases. Germline loops: CDR1 MNHEY, CDR2 SMNVEV (reference sequence). The CDR3 consists of 15 residues. The V end lost 2 bases, the J end lost 5 bases, and 15 bases lay between the germline ends. The CDR3 spells CASSLMTPGGTEAFF. The CDR3 region has the DNA TGTGCCAGCAGTTTAATGACACCGGGGGGAACTGAAGCTTTCTTT.

The CDR3 loop is CSVDRRNTEAFF. The CDR3 DNA sequence: TGCAGCGTGGATAGGAGGAACACTGAAGCTTTCTTT. The J gene is TRBJ1-1, the V gene TRBV29-1, with D uncertain. Between the trimmed V and J ends, which lost 6 bases and 1 base, there was a span of 9 bases. The germline gives CDR1 SQVTM, CDR2 ANQGSEA. This CDR3 has 12 amino acids.

As for this clone: The junction and the germline gene differ at one end; a read error may be behind it. The chain recombines TRBV7-9 with TRBJ1-1; the D is unclear. The germline V gene encodes CDR1 SEHNR and CDR2 FQNEAQ (reference sequence). The CDR3 length is 10 residues. DNA for the CDR3: TGTGCCAGCAGCTTAGCGGAAGTTTTCTTT. Translated: CASSLAEVFF.

The chain combines TRBV4-3 with TRBJ2-7; 8 positions agree with TRBD1. With V trimmed by 2 bases and J by 5 bases, 11 bases remained unmatched. Looked up from germline, CDR1 is LGHNA and CDR2 is YSLEER. The CDR3 totals 16 residues. The CDR3 is CASSQLTGVLSHEQYF. As DNA, the CDR3 is TGCGCCAGCAGCCAACTGACAGGGGTGTTAAGCCACGAGCAGTACTTC.

This clone appeared a few times. The chain combines TRBV4-1 with TRBJ1-2; 7 bases line up with TRBD1. This CDR3 region has 14 residues. Germline CDR1 and CDR2: MGHRA and YSYEKL. Trimming removed 1 base from V and 8 bases from J; junction bases left unmatched: 7. CDR3 bases: TGCGCCAGCAGCCAAGGAGGACAGGCCGGGGGCTACACCTTC. Translated: CASSQGGQAGGYTF.

The V and J genes are TRBV27 and TRBJ2-2, with D perhaps TRBD1 (6 bases). The CDR3 is 16 residues long. The germline V gene encodes CDR1 MNHEY and CDR2 SMNVEV (reference sequence). V was cut by 4 bases and J by 1 base, with 13 bases left in between. The CDR3 is CASSSRRDKNTGELFF. The CDR3 DNA is TGTGCCAGCAGTTCCCGCCGGGACAAGAACACCGGGGAGCTGTTTTTT.

V gene TRBV6-5 combines with J gene TRBJ2-2; TRBD1 aligns across 7 bases. This CDR3 has 16 amino acids. Germline trimming cut 0 bases from V and 1 base from J; bases unmatched to any gene: 2. The germline V gene encodes CDR1 MNHEY and CDR2 SVGAGI. The CDR3 spells CASSYSRDRNTGELFF. DNA of the CDR3: TGTGCCAGCAGTTACTCTCGGGACAGGAACACCGGGGAGCTGTTTTTT.

This clone was seen more than once but under ten times. CDR3 in amino acids: CAISDPGRIEAFF. For the CDR3, the DNA is TGTGCCATCAGTGACCCAGGACGGATTGAAGCTTTCTTT. V is TRBV10-3 and J is TRBJ1-1; D is undetermined. Trimming cost V 3 bases and J 7 bases, with 12 bases left between them. Germline V lookup: CDR1 ENHRY, CDR2 SYGVKD. The CDR3 has 13 amino acids.

The gene calls are TRBV13 and TRBJ2-1, with unresolved D. The CDR3 sequence is 14 residues long. V was trimmed by 0 bases and J by 1 base, leaving 4 bases between them. The V gene's germline CDR1 is PRHDT and CDR2 FYEKMQ (reference sequence). Here the CDR3 reads CASSLGASYNEQFF. Written as DNA, the CDR3 is TGTGCCAGCAGCTTAGGGGCTTCCTACAATGAGCAGTTCTTC.

The chain recombines TRBV27 with TRBJ1-5; D is ambiguous. The CDR3 runs to 12 residues. V shed 2 bases and J shed 6 bases, with 5 bases lying between them. Germline V CDR1 and CDR2: MNHEY, SMNVEV (reference sequence). The CDR3 DNA follows: TGTGCCAGCAGTTTAAATGGTCAGCCCCAGCATTTT. This gives the protein CASSLNGQPQHF.

The count of this clone is one. The rearrangement uses TRBV7-9 and TRBJ2-7; D gene uncertain. Germline CDR1 reads SEHNR; CDR2 reads FQNEAQ (reference sequence). With 0 bases removed from V and 3 bases from J, the gap between germline ends came to 12 bases. The CDR3 is 15 residues long. The CDR3: CASSLASGFHYEQYF. The CDR3 nucleotides read TGTGCCAGCAGCTTAGCTTCCGGTTTTCACTACGAGCAGTACTTC.

This clone was counted only a few times. V and J are TRBV6-4 and TRBJ2-1; the match to TRBD2 covers 12 bases. V dropped 4 bases and J dropped 3; count of bases not matched to a gene: 1. This CDR3 region has 15 residues. From germline, CDR1 is MRHNA and CDR2 SNTAGT. The CDR3 nucleotides are TGTGCCAGCAGTGGGACTAGCGGGAACTACAATGAGCAGTTCTTC. It specifies CASSGTSGNYNEQFF.

CDR3 region: CASSFSGFANTGELFF. The CDR3 DNA sequence: TGTGCCAGCAGCTTCAGTGGGTTCGCGAACACCGGGGAGCTGTTTTTT. The V gene is TRBV11-1, the J gene TRBJ2-2; the D is unclear. Trimming took 3 bases from V and 0 from J, leaving 11 bases between them. Germline V lookup: CDR1 SGHAT, CDR2 FQDESV (reference sequence). The CDR3 is made up of 16 amino acids.